Detailed here is one TCR beta chain. CDR3 length: 12 amino acids. The germline CDR1 and CDR2 sequences are GTSNPN and SVGIG (reference sequence). Deletions cut 1 base from V and 2 bases from J, with 5 bases between. This entry is derived from a study of CD8 T cells in Susac syndrome. Reverse transcription of about 0.5 to 1 ug RNA was carried out with random hexamers. The method of amplification for TCR beta CDR3 was immunoSEQ multiplex PCR, covering 54 Vbeta and 13 Jbeta. TCRdb reprocessed the immunoSEQ multiplex PCR reads via MiXCR and lists one record per CDR3 protein. The sample holds roughly 180,000 distinct CDR3 sequences; about 94% are singletons and the top ten take 0.1%. Controls were age- and sex-matched healthy donors. TEMRA cells were FACS-enriched, unlike CD8+ and CD4+ T cells, which were negatively isolated.

This TCR derives from a human donor in good health. The specimen was CD4+ T cells from PBMCs. This chain joins TRBV30 and TRBJ2-5; D is unclear. The CDR3 DNA reads as TGTGCCTGGAGTGCATATCAAGAGACCCAGTACTTC. It yields the protein CAWSAYQETQYF.